One and the same sample provided the 5 T cell receptor beta chains below, sequenced in a study of identical twins. MiXCR, run by TCRdb on the 5' RACE reads, gives a single entry per CDR3 protein. The profile shows 1,800,000 or so distinct CDR3 sequences, less than 35% of them singletons. The sequenced sample was cord blood. Receptors originate from a newborn girl in good health.

This clonotype was detected only a few times. The chain couples TRBV5-1 to TRBJ1-5; D is uncertain. The CDR3 runs 14 residues. V lost 4 bases and J lost 1, with 9 bases in between. Germline lookup yields CDR1 SGHRS and CDR2 YFSETQ. Here the CDR3 DNA reads TGCGCCAGCAGCCATGGTGGAAGCAATCAGCCCCAGCATTTT. Translated: CASSHGGSNQPQHF. The entire variable domain, with the rest obtained from reference TRBV5-1 and TRBJ1-5, is as follows: KAGVTQTPRYLIKTRGQQVTLSCSPISGHRSVSWYQQTPGQGLQFLFEYFSETQRNKGNFPGRFSGRQFSNSRSEMNVSTLELGDSALYLCASSHGGSNQPQHFGDGTRLSIL.

This clonotype has a handful of counts. The V and J genes are TRBV20-1 and TRBJ2-5, with D hard to call. The DNA matches TRBJ2-7 better at its end, which makes the J call doubtful. The CDR3 spans 11 residues. Germline V CDR1 and CDR2: DFQATT, SNEGSKA (reference sequence). CDR3 loop: CSAGKRYEQYF. The CDR3 DNA sequence: TGCAGTGCTGGTAAGAGGTACGAGCAGTACTTC.

This chain links TRBV18 with TRBJ2-2; D might be TRBD2 (5 bases). V was shortened by 0 bases and J by 1 base, with 12 bases between the two germline ends. CDR1 is KGHSH, CDR2 LQKENI, per germline. This CDR3 spans 17 amino acids. CDR3: CASSPPRGHKNTGELFF. DNA of the CDR3: TGTGCCAGCTCACCACCCCGAGGGCATAAGAACACCGGGGAGCTGTTTTTT.

There are many counts of this clonotype. The chain uses TRBV9 and TRBJ2-1; D perhaps matches TRBD2 (6 bases). Germline V gene data show CDR1 as SGDLS and CDR2 as YYNGEE. The CDR3 totals 13 residues. V lost 2 bases, J lost 6 bases, and 9 bases lay in between. The CDR3 loop is CASSVGLFNEQFF. CDR3 DNA sequence: TGTGCCAGCAGCGTGGGACTTTTCAATGAGCAGTTCTTC. Full variable domain (remainder filled in from reference TRBV9 and TRBJ2-1): DSGVTQTPKHLITATGQRVTLRCSPRSGDLSVYWYQQSLDQGLQFLIQYYNGEERAKGNILERFSAQQFPDLHSELNLSSLELGDSALYFCASSVGLFNEQFFGPGTRLTVL.

The chain uses TRBV10-3 and TRBJ2-7; no clear D gene. This CDR3 is built from 11 residues. Trimming pared 9 bases from V and 3 bases from J, leaving 9 bases between. Germline values: CDR1 ENHRY, CDR2 SYGVKD. CDR3 in DNA: TGTGCCATTATATTGGGCTACGAGCAGTACTTC. Its translation is CAIILGYEQYF.